A single T cell receptor beta chain is shown here with its context. Its antigen is unidentified. The data belong to a study of cytomegalovirus exposure and HLA in healthy donors. Notes on the study in general: As a later analysis revealed, the rate of TCR association differed by HLA locus, with DRB1 most and HLA-C fewest. Analyses of presence and absence presupposed an approximately uniform sequencing depth across donors. The study designated 150 to 200 TCR beta chains cytomegalovirus-associated. Associated with HLA alleles at 0.05 false discovery rate in a later analysis were around 15,000 TCR beta sequences.

Per germline, CDR1 SGHTA and CDR2 FQGNSA. With 8 bases removed from V and 3 bases from J, the gap between germline ends came to 4 bases. CDR3 length equals 10 residues. 60 Vbeta and 13 Jbeta primers were used in PCR. Clones were read by immunoSEQ multiplex PCR, and TCRdb kept only the in-frame ones, dropping some. The table includes around 62,000 clones, around three quarters detected once. The specimen sequenced was PBMCs. The chain recombines TRBV7-2 with TRBJ1-1; no reliable D call. The receptor's source is a man aged 60 to 75 in good health and CMV-seropositive. DNA for the CDR3: TGTGCCAGCCTTGACACTGAAGCTTTCTTT. It specifies CASLDTEAFF.